The rows below give T cell receptor beta chains drawn from one sample of a study of graft-versus-host responses after intestinal transplantation. The table came from immunoSEQ multiplex PCR; TCRdb's copy has only in-frame clones and leaves some out. The table lists tens of thousands of clones, roughly 33% of them singletons. The input for sequencing was alloreactive CD8+ T cells from a mixed lymphocyte reaction culture, taken before intestinal transplant. Source of these receptors: a human patient who received an intestinal transplant. CDR3s include the opening cysteine and the closing phenylalanine or tryptophan. The order of the fields is V gene, D gene, J gene, clone size, CDR3 DNA, CDR3 protein. The D gene is left open where the match is weak. Expanded clones get a size class; other rows say once, few or many, or leave the size out.

>TRBV7-9|NA|TRBJ1-1|medium-sized
TGTGCCAGCAGCTTAGCCCGGACAAGGAGTGAAGCTTTCTTT
CASSLARTRSEAFF
>TRBV19|NA|TRBJ2-2|NA
TGTGCCAGTAGTATAGGTGCTAGCGAGCTGTTTTTT
CASSIGASELFF
>TRBV6-5|NA|TRBJ2-2|few
TGTGCCAGCAGTTACTCGCCCGGGGAGCTGTTTTTT
CASSYSPGELFF
>TRBV4-1|NA|TRBJ1-3|NA
TGCGCCAGCAGCCAAAGGGGTGGTAGGATCGTATATTTT
CASSQRGGRIVYF
>TRBV5-1|TRBD1|TRBJ1-1|many
TGCGCCAGCAGCTTGGGGGACAGGGGGCTTGAAGCTTTCTTT
CASSLGDRGLEAFF
>TRBV11-2|NA|TRBJ1-2|NA
TGTGCCAGCAGCTCAGAGTTCAGTCTGATGGACTATGGCTACACCTTC
CASSSEFSLMDYGYTF
>TRBV2|NA|TRBJ1-1|NA
TGTGCCAGTTCGCCCATGAACGGTGAAGCTTTCTTT
CASSPMNGEAFF
>TRBV27|TRBD1|TRBJ1-1|few
TGTGCCAGCAGTTTGTGGCAGGGGGCCACTGAAGCTTTCTTT
CASSLWQGATEAFF
>TRBV9|TRBD1|TRBJ1-3|NA
TGTGCCAGCAGTCCGGGACAGGGATCTGGAAACACCATATATTTT
CASSPGQGSGNTIYF
>TRBV13|NA|TRBJ2-7|NA
TGTGCCAGCAGCAGAAGGCGTTCTGAGCCCTACGAGCAGTACTTC
CASSRRRSEPYEQYF
>TRBV7-9|TRBD2|TRBJ2-3|few
TGTGCCAGCAGCCCCACTAGCGGGACGAGCACAGATACGCAGTATTTT
CASSPTSGTSTDTQYF
>TRBV7-9|TRBD1|TRBJ1-3|medium-sized
TGTGCCAGCAGCTCCGCCGACAGGGCTGGAAACACCATATATTTT
CASSSADRAGNTIYF
>TRBV19|TRBD2|TRBJ2-1|medium-sized
TGTGCCAGTAGTCTTGGACTAGCGGAGCAGTTCTTC
CASSLGLAEQFF
>TRBV6-6|NA|TRBJ2-3|NA
TGTGCCAGCAGTTACCGAGACACAGATACGCAGTATTTT
CASSYRDTDTQYF
>TRBV27|NA|TRBJ2-3|medium-sized
TGTGCCAGCAGTTCCCCAGGGAACGTCGGCACAGATACGCAGTATTTT
CASSSPGNVGTDTQYF
>TRBV4-3|NA|TRBJ1-1|NA
TGCGCCAGCAGCACAACCTTCCCTCGGGTTGATGAAGCTTTCTTT
CASSTTFPRVDEAFF